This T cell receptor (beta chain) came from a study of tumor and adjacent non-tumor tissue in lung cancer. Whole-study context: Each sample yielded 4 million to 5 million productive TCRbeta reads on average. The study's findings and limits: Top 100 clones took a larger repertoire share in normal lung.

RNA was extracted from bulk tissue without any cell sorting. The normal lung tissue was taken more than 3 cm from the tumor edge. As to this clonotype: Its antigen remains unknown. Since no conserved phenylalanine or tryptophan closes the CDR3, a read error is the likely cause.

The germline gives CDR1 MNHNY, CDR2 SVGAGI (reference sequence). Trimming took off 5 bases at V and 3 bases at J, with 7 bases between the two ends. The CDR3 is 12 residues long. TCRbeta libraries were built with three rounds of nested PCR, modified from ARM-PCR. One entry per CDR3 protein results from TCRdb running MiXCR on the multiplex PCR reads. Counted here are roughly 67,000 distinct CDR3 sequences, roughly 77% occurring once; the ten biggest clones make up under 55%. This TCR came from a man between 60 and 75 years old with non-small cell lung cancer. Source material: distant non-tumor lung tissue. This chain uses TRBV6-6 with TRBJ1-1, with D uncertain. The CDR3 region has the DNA TGTGCCAGCAGTATGAACCACACTGAAGCTTTCTTG. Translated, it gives CASSMNHTEAFL.